This T cell receptor beta chain was observed in a study of response to subunit inactivated influenza vaccine. Study observations and caveats: Authors suggested each seasonal flu vaccination may recruit only limited numbers of new T cells.

MiXCR, applied by TCRdb to the RT-PCR reads, yields one record per CDR3 protein. The table records about 700,000 distinct CDR3 sequences, approximately 15% of them present only once. This CDR3 region has 14 residues. V lost 2 bases to trimming and J lost 7 bases, with 14 bases between them. Germline V lookup: CDR1 SEHNR, CDR2 FQNEAQ (reference sequence). This clonotype was seen repeatedly, ten times or more. Antigen: not known. The chain is built from TRBV7-9 and TRBJ1-2; no reliable D call. Specimen: PBMCs from blood, collected 11 to 12 days after vaccination. The sequence came from a man aged 45-65 years who received an inactivated influenza vaccine. This chain's CDR3 is CASSLISGIGGYTF. CDR3 nucleotides: TGTGCCAGCAGCTTAATCTCGGGAATAGGTGGCTACACCTTC.